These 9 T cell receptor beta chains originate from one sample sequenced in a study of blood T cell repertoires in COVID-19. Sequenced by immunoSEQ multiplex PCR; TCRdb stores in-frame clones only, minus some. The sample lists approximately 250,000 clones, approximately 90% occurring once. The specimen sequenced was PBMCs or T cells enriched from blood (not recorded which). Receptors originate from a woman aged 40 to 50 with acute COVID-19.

DNA for the CDR3: TGTGCCAGCAGCACACGACGGGGAGGCTACACCTTC. Protein sequence: CASSTRRGGYTF. The genes are TRBV12-3 or TRBV12-4 and TRBJ1-2; D ambiguous. This CDR3 comprises 12 residues. With 6 bases removed from V and 8 bases from J, the gap between germline ends came to 13 bases.

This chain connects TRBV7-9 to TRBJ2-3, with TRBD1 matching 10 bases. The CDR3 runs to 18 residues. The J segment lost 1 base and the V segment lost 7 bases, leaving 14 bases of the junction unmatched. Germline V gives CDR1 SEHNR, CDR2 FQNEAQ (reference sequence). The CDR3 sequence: CASTRVDRGLAGTDTQYF. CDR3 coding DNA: TGTGCCAGCACCCGGGTTGACAGGGGGCTGGCCGGCACAGATACGCAGTATTTT.

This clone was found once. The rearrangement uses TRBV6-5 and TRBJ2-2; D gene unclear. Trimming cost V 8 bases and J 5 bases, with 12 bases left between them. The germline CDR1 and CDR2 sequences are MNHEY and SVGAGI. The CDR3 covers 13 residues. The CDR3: CASDEPNTGELFF. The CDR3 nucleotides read TGTGCCAGCGATGAGCCAAATACCGGGGAGCTGTTTTTT.

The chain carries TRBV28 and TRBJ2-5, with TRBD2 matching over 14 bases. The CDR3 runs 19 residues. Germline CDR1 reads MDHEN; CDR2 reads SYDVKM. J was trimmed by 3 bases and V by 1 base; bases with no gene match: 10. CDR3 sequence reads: CASSLSLPGLAGEEETQYF. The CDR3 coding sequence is TGTGCCAGCAGTTTATCCCTACCGGGACTAGCGGGAGAAGAAGAGACCCAGTACTTC.

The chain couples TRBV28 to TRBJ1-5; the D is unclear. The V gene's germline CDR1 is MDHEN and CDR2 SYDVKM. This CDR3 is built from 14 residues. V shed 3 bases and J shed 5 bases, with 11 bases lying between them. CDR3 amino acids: CASSLPVSHQPQHF. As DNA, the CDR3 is TGTGCCAGCAGTTTGCCCGTAAGCCATCAGCCCCAGCATTTT.

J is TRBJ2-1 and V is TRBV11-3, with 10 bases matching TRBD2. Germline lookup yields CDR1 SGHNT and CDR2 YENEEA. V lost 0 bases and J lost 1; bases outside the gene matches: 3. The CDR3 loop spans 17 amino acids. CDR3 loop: CASSLDILAGSYNEQFF. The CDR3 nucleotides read TGTGCCAGCAGCTTAGATATACTAGCGGGATCCTACAATGAGCAGTTCTTC.

CDR3 in DNA: TGTGCCAGCAGCTCCCCTATGGACCTAGCCAACAATGAGCAGTTCTTC. Its protein product is CASSSPMDLANNEQFF. The V call is TRBV11-2, the J call TRBJ2-1; maybe TRBD2 (5 bases). This CDR3 spans 16 amino acids. V was shortened by 4 bases and J by 5 bases, with 18 bases between the two germline ends. Germline assignment: CDR1 SGHAT and CDR2 FQNNGV.

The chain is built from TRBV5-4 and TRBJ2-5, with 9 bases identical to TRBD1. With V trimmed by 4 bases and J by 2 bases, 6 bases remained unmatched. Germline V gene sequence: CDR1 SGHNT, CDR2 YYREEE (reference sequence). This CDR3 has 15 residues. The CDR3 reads CASSLGGTGQETQYF. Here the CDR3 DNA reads TGTGCCAGCAGCCTAGGGGGGACAGGGCAAGAGACCCAGTACTTC.

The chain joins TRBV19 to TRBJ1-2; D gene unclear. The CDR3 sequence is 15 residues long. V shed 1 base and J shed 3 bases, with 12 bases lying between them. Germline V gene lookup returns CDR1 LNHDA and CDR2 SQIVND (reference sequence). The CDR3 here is CASSIGTQTYYGYTF. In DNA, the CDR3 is TGTGCCAGTAGTATAGGCACGCAAACTTACTATGGCTACACCTTC.